These 5 T cell receptor beta chains share one sample of origin, sequenced in a study of human T cells and chemical hapten exposure. Time point of the sample: pre-sensitization, week 0. Regarding treatment: therapeutic diphenylcyclopropenone sensitization with weekly scalp DPC. One entry per CDR3 protein, called by TCRdb with MiXCR from the RACE reads. Of 99,000 or so distinct CDR3 sequences in the sample, approximately 10% were seen once. The specimen comprised whole blood, sampled in connection with sensitization to the hapten diphenylcyclopropenone (DPC). All receptors come from a woman in her fifties or sixties with alopecia areata. Some clones in this sample may be carry-over from other donors' samples.

The rearrangement joins TRBV7-3 to TRBJ2-5; D not certain. CDR1 is SGHTA and CDR2 is FQGTGA in the germline V gene. The V end was cut by 0 bases, the J end by 4 bases, with 12 bases between. This CDR3 is 15 amino acids long. CDR3 sequence (DNA): TGTGCCAGCAGCTTAACACCCTGGGCAGGAGAGACCCAGTACTTC. It codes for CASSLTPWAGETQYF.

This clonotype was picked up many times. The gene calls are TRBV30 and TRBJ1-5; D ambiguous. Germline V CDR1 and CDR2: GTSNPN, SVGIG (reference sequence). Trimming shortened V by 3 bases and J by 7 bases, and 10 bases separated the two germline ends. The CDR3 is 12 residues long. CDR3 sequence reads: CAWRSGSQPQHF. The CDR3, as DNA: TGTGCCTGGAGATCGGGTTCCCAGCCCCAGCATTTT.

This clonotype was recorded at least ten times. The rearrangement links TRBV7-9 to TRBJ2-5; a possible D gene is TRBD1 (6 bases). Germline V CDR1 and CDR2: SEHNR, FQNEAQ (reference sequence). V was pared by 7 bases and J by 1 base, with 13 bases between. This CDR3 contains 14 residues. This CDR3 is CASILDRLQETQYF. In DNA, the CDR3 is TGTGCCAGCATCCTGGACAGACTCCAAGAGACCCAGTACTTC.

The sample holds a few counts of this clonotype. The rearrangement uses TRBV5-8 and TRBJ1-5; D call uncertain. CDR1 and CDR2 from the germline V gene are SGHTS and YDEGEE. V lost 3 bases, J lost 7 bases, and 11 bases lay in between. This CDR3 comprises 13 residues. CDR3 sequence reads: CASSYNIPQPQHF. DNA for the CDR3: TGTGCCAGCAGCTACAATATCCCCCAGCCCCAGCATTTT.

This clonotype has a handful of counts. This rearrangement joins TRBV6-5 to TRBJ2-6; D not certain. Germline CDR1 and CDR2: MNHEY and SVGAGI. The CDR3 covers 15 residues. Deletions cut 0 bases from V and 0 bases from J, with 3 bases between. DNA of the CDR3: TGTGCCAGCAGTTACTCCGGCTCTGGGGCCAACGTCCTGACTTTC. Translated, it gives CASSYSGSGANVLTF.